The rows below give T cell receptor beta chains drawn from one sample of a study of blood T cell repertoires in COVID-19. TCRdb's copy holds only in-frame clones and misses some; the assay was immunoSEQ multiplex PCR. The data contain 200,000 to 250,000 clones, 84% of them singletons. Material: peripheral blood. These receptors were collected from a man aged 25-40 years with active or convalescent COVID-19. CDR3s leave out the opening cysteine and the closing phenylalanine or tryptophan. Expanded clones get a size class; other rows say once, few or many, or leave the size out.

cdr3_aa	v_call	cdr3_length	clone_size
ASSLMEGKPPYEQY	TRBV14	14	.
ASSLERTSGRGNEQF	TRBV5-4	15	.
ASSYVGVNNEQF	TRBV6-2/TRBV6-3	12	.
ASSPGGNRNTEAF	TRBV18	13	once
ASSSHLRGWQETQY	TRBV11-2	14	.
ASSLVSGGIDTQY	TRBV7-3	13	.
ATSRVGTSGNTIY	TRBV15	13	.
ASSLGGLAF	TRBV28	9	.
ASSYIPSMNTEAF	TRBV7-9	13	.
ARRDYNEQF	TRBV6-4	9	.
ASSPRTRWDTDTQY	TRBV25-1	14	.
ASSSRDRGGEQY	TRBV7-9	12	.
ASRRDSGETQY	TRBV5-4	11	few
ASAGGVRQPQH	TRBV6-5	11	.
ASSPRQGANQPQH	TRBV2	13	once
ASSLALLRYEQF	TRBV5-6	12	.
ASSVAVSGDTQY	TRBV9	12	.
ASSLDGRRQETQY	TRBV7-2	13	.
ASSLARLGQGRYNEQF	TRBV7-8	16	.
ASSLPGGGEQY	TRBV7-9	11	.
ASRLPSGSGGAFEQF	TRBV28	15	.
ATSDKQGRTAPVQY	TRBV24-1	14	.
ASSTGLRVGQPQH	TRBV19	13	.
ASSLRLADHGELF	TRBV28	13	.
ASSRDRVDSPLH	TRBV14	12	.
ASRWRVGDTQY	TRBV19	11	.
ASSLKRDRVADTQY	TRBV7-6	14	.
ASSSLGRASGAMGQY	TRBV27	15	.
ASRGRTSASYEQY	TRBV2	13	.
ASSWEGRSQY	TRBV27	10	few
ATSRTGYGYT	TRBV15	10	.
ASSSGGEYEQY	TRBV27	11	.
ASSIRSSWNEQF	TRBV19	12	.
ASSRTWGGTDTQY	TRBV27	13	.
ASSPLTGYNSPLH	TRBV19	13	.
ASSPGLGYGYT	TRBV28	11	few
ASSFAGVAYNEQF	TRBV7-9	13	.
ASSDDSNTEAF	TRBV2	11	few
ASSIQASVNQPQH	TRBV19	13	few
ASSQSPGFEQY	TRBV23-1	11	.
ATGGSYEQY	TRBV19	9	.
ASSFTGLAGETQY	TRBV6-5	13	.
ASSHQGAFYEQY	TRBV6-2/TRBV6-3	12	few
ASSLVVSYEQY	TRBV7-2	11	once
ASSDTNTGELF	TRBV25-1	11	.
ASSSPTGTYEQY	TRBV7-2	12	.
ASSYPGAGNTIY	TRBV6-2/TRBV6-3	12	.
ASSQILGGSGNIQY	TRBV4-2	14	.
ASSQQTSGGYDEQF	TRBV3-1/TRBV3-2	14	.
ASSPGTVSQF	TRBV28	10	.
VSSYDRAGSPLH	TRBV5-1	12	.
ASSFARVDSEAF	TRBV5-4	12	.
ASSPTGGNTEAF	TRBV18	12	.
ASSQGRVNTEAF	TRBV4-3	12	many
ASSAKDTGPYNSPLH	TRBV9	15	.
ASNPGLEADTQY	TRBV6-2/TRBV6-3	12	many
AGLGRVSYEQY	TRBV9	11	.
SVEGRTENSYEQY	TRBV29-1	13	.